Below are 18 T cell receptor beta chains sequenced from a single sample in a study of blood T cell repertoires in COVID-19. Profiled with immunoSEQ multiplex PCR; TCRdb holds only in-frame clones, not every one. The sample lists tens of thousands of clones, approximately 80% seen once, with under 20% in the top ten. Material for sequencing was peripheral blood. These receptors were obtained from an older woman with acute or convalescent COVID-19.

This sequence joins TRBV7-8 and TRBJ1-2; D is perhaps TRBD1 (5 bases). The CDR3 extends over 15 amino acids. Germline assignment: CDR1 SGHVS and CDR2 FQNEAQ. Trimming shortened V by 0 bases and J by 5 bases, and 13 bases separated the two germline ends. CDR3 amino acids: CASSLAPTVSYGYTF. The CDR3 DNA follows: TGTGCCAGCAGCTTAGCCCCGACAGTGAGTTATGGCTACACCTTC.

For the CDR3, the DNA is TGTGCCAGCTCAAAAAAGGCGGGGGACGTTCAGTACTTC. Its protein product is CASSKKAGDVQYF. V usage is TRBV18 and J usage is TRBJ2-4; 7 bases map to TRBD2. The V gene's germline CDR1 is KGHSH and CDR2 LQKENI. The CDR3 length is 13 residues. The trim removed 5 bases at V and 11 bases at J, leaving 9 bases unmatched. Filled out from reference TRBV18 and TRBJ2-4, the complete variable domain reads NAGVMQNPRHLVRRRGQEARLRCSPMKGHSHVYWYRQLPEEGLKFMVYLQKENIIDESGMPKERFSAEFPKEGPSILRIQQVVRGDSAAYFCASSKKAGDVQYFGAGTRLSVL.

About this clone itself: An end of the junction does not agree with germline; a read error may underlie this. The CDR3 sequence is CASSRDRFTEAFF. The CDR3 DNA follows: TGTGCTAGCAGCAGAGACAGATTCACTGAAGCTTTCTTT. V is TRBV7-7 and J is TRBJ1-1; D may be TRBD1 (5 bases). CDR3 length: 13 residues. Germline CDR1 reads SSHAT; CDR2 reads FNYEAQ (reference sequence).

The DNA for the CDR3 is TGCGCCAGCAGCTCTACTGGGCTGAACACTGAAGCTTTCTTT. This gives the protein CASSSTGLNTEAFF. The chain combines TRBV5-1 with TRBJ1-1, with D unresolved. Germline lookup yields CDR1 SGHRS and CDR2 YFSETQ. The ends were cut back, 3 bases at V and 0 bases at J, with 9 bases in the middle. The CDR3 sequence is 14 residues long. Filled out from reference TRBV5-1 and TRBJ1-1, the complete variable domain reads KAGVTQTPRYLIKTRGQQVTLSCSPISGHRSVSWYQQTPGQGLQFLFEYFSETQRNKGNFPGRFSGRQFSNSRSEMNVSTLELGDSALYLCASSSTGLNTEAFFGQGTRLTVV.

V is TRBV27 and J is TRBJ1-4; possibly TRBD1 for D (6 bases). The CDR3 runs to 14 residues. Germline CDR1 and CDR2: MNHEY and SMNVEV (reference sequence). Deletions cut 4 bases from V and 8 bases from J, with 14 bases between. CDR3 protein: CASSSQGSWEKLFF. CDR3 sequence (DNA): TGTGCCAGCAGTTCACAGGGATCTTGGGAAAAACTGTTTTTT. The whole variable domain, filled in from reference TRBV27 and TRBJ1-4, reads EAQVTQNPRYLITVTGKKLTVTCSQNMNHEYMSWYRQDPGLGLRQIYYSMNVEVTDKGDVPEGYKVSRKEKRNFPLILESPSPNQTSLYFCASSSQGSWEKLFFGSGTQLSVL.

The chain is built from TRBV5-1 and TRBJ1-5; 9 bases fit TRBD1. CDR1 SGHRS and CDR2 YFSETQ come from the germline V gene. The CDR3 is 15 amino acids. Germline trimming cut 4 bases from V and 4 bases from J; bases unmatched to any gene: 6. The CDR3 DNA reads TGCGCCAGCAGCAGCACGGGACAGGGAAATCAGCCCCAGCATTTT. Amino acids: CASSSTGQGNQPQHF.

This clone was seen more than once but under ten times. This sequence joins TRBV15 and TRBJ1-3; D not certain. There are 15 residues in the CDR3. With 4 bases removed from V and 1 base from J, the gap between germline ends came to 11 bases. Germline V CDR1 and CDR2: LNHNV, YYDKDF (reference sequence). CDR3 DNA sequence: TGTGCCACCAGCATAAGACGGGATTCTGGAAACACCATATATTTT. Amino acid sequence: CATSIRRDSGNTIYF.

This sequence joins TRBV28 and TRBJ2-7; the match to TRBD2 covers 9 bases. The CDR3 is 15 amino acids. Germline-derived CDR1 and CDR2 are MDHEN and SYDVKM. The J segment lost 0 bases and the V segment lost 6 bases, leaving 6 bases of the junction unmatched. CDR3 residues: CASRNSGSTSYEQYF. DNA for the CDR3: TGTGCCAGCAGAAATAGCGGGAGTACCTCCTACGAGCAGTACTTC.

This chain joins TRBV11-3 and TRBJ2-5; the D gene is possibly TRBD2 (6 bases). Germline V gene lookup returns CDR1 SGHNT and CDR2 YENEEA. The CDR3 is 14 amino acids. Deletions cut 5 bases from V and 4 bases from J, with 14 bases between. The CDR3 DNA follows: TGTGCCAGCAGCCCCCCGGGAGCCAGAGAGACCCAGTACTTC. It codes for CASSPPGARETQYF.

V and J are TRBV15 and TRBJ1-1, with 7 bases that match TRBD1. The CDR3 consists of 15 residues. The junction had 10 bases not matched to a gene; V was cut back by 3 bases and J by 6 bases. Germline-derived CDR1 and CDR2 are LNHNV and YYDKDF (reference sequence). The chain's CDR3 is CATSRTQGRWAEAFF. Here the CDR3 DNA reads TGTGCCACCAGCAGGACACAGGGGAGATGGGCTGAAGCTTTCTTT.

The V call is TRBV28, the J call TRBJ2-5; 8 nucleotides line up with TRBD2. The CDR3 length is 14 residues. Trimming took 2 bases from V and 5 from J; bases not matched to a gene: 4. Per germline, CDR1 MDHEN and CDR2 SYDVKM. The CDR3 loop reads CASSLGAGVETQYF. The CDR3 DNA is TGTGCCAGCAGTTTAGGAGCGGGGGTCGAGACCCAGTACTTC.

V is TRBV10-3 and J is TRBJ2-3, with TRBD1 matching over 11 bases. Germline CDR1 reads ENHRY; CDR2 reads SYGVKD. V was pared by 6 bases and J by 6 bases, with 14 bases of the junction left unmatched. The CDR3 has 17 residues. The CDR3 is CAISPSGTGGKMDTQYF. The CDR3 coding sequence is TGTGCCATCAGCCCCTCTGGGACAGGGGGGAAAATGGATACGCAGTATTTT.

The chain is built from TRBV2 and TRBJ2-2, with D maybe TRBD1 (5 bases). Germline-derived CDR1 and CDR2 are SNHLY and FYNNEI. CDR3 size: 15 residues. The V gene lost 4 bases and the J gene lost 1 base, with 10 bases spanning the gap. The CDR3 is CASSGAGRNTGELFF. DNA of the CDR3: TGTGCCAGCAGTGGTGCAGGGCGGAACACCGGGGAGCTGTTTTTT.

This clone showed up just once. The chain has TRBV24-1 and TRBJ2-4, with D possibly TRBD1 on 6 matching bases. Germline lookup yields CDR1 KGHDR and CDR2 SFDVKD. The CDR3 sequence is 14 residues long. Trimming pared 6 bases from V and 9 bases from J, leaving 17 bases between. The CDR3 is CATSSPTGPGIQYF. In DNA form, the CDR3 reads TGTGCCACCAGTAGCCCGACAGGACCTGGCATTCAGTACTTC.

This clone showed up just a few times. The genes are TRBV30 and TRBJ1-1; D is uncertain. The CDR3 has 14 residues. V shed 5 bases and J shed 5 bases, with 18 bases lying between them. The germline CDR1 and CDR2 sequences are GTSNPN and SVGIG (reference sequence). The DNA of the CDR3 is TGTGCCTGGGCTTCCGGGGTGGTGGGAACTGAAGCTTTCTTT. This sequence encodes CAWASGVVGTEAFF.

The gene calls are TRBV6-2 or TRBV6-3 and TRBJ2-7; 8 nucleotides match TRBD2. The CDR3 is 16 residues long. The germline CDR1 and CDR2 sequences are MNHEY and SVGEGT. Unmatched junction bases numbered 11, after V lost 5 bases and J lost 2 bases. CDR3 amino acids: CASSLIGLAGTYEQYF. In DNA, the CDR3 is TGTGCCAGCAGTCTCATTGGACTAGCAGGGACCTACGAGCAGTACTTC.

This clone occurred once. The DNA for the CDR3 is TGTGCCAGCAGGAGGGAGTTGGGGACTGAAGCTTTCTTT. Translating gives CASRRELGTEAFF. V is TRBV7-6 and J is TRBJ1-1; D is unresolved. CDR1 is SGHVS and CDR2 is FNYEAQ in the germline V gene. This CDR3 is 13 amino acids long. V dropped 6 bases and J dropped 5 bases, with 13 bases sitting between them.

J is TRBJ2-2 and V is TRBV11-1; 7 bases are a match to TRBD1. Trimming at V came to 11 bases and at J to 3 bases, leaving 9 bases not matched to a gene. This CDR3 spans 14 amino acids. The germline gives CDR1 SGHAT, CDR2 FQDESV (reference sequence). As DNA, the CDR3 is TGTGCCGTTCCGGGACAGCTTCACACCGGGGAGCTGTTTTTT. This codes for CAVPGQLHTGELFF.